This T cell receptor (beta chain) was retrieved from a study of T cell repertoires in cytomegalovirus infection. Study-wide results and limits: HLA-C-restricted CMV-specific TCR beta clonotypes prevailed in the ex vivo response.

Notes on this clonotype: Antigen: not known.

Using its own MiXCR run on the reads, TCRdb lists one record per CDR3 protein. In the table there are over 45,000 distinct CDR3 sequences, 20% to 25% of which are singletons. CDR1 SEHNR and CDR2 FQNEAQ come from the germline V gene (reference sequence). The CDR3 runs 16 residues. Trimming removed 2 bases from V and 0 bases from J; junction bases left unmatched: 3. The source of this sequence is a human donor in good health (CMV status not recorded). Some clones in this sample may be carry-over from other donors' samples. This sample comprised CD8+ T cells from cultured PBMCs, obtained from culture after CMV antigen stimulation. The gene calls are TRBV7-9 and TRBJ2-1; 8 bases are shared with TRBD2. The CDR3 spells CASSLKAGGSYNEQFF. The CDR3 region has the DNA TGTGCCAGCAGCTTAAAGGCGGGGGGCTCCTACAATGAGCAGTTCTTC.